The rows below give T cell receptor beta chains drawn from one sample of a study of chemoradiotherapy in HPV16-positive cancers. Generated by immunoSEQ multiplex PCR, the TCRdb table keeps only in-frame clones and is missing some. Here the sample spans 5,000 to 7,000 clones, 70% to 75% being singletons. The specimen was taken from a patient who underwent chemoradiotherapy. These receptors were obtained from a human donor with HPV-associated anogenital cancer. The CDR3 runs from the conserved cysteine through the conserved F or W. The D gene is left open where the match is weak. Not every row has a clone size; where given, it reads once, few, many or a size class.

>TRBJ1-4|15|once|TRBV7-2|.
TGTGCCAGCAGCCGAAGGACGGCAGAGGATGAAAAACTGTTTTTT
CASSRRTAEDEKLFF
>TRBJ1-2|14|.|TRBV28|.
TGTGCCAGCAGTTGGGCGGCCTCAGTCTATGGCTACACCTTC
CASSWAASVYGYTF
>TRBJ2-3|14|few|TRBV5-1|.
TGCGCCAGCAGCTTGGGGACTACCACAGATACGCAGTATTTT
CASSLGTTTDTQYF
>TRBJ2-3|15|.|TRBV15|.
TGTGCCACCAGCCGCTTGGGGGCCGGCACAGATACGCAGTATTTT
CATSRLGAGTDTQYF
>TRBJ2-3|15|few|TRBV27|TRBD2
TGTGCCAGCAGCCCATCGGGACTAGCGGGGAATACGCAGTATTTT
CASSPSGLAGNTQYF
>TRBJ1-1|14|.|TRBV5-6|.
TGTGCCAGCAGAGAGACGTCTCCGAACACTGAAGCTTTCTTT
CASRETSPNTEAFF
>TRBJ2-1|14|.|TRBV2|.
TGTGCCAGCAAGAGGGGCAGGGGTGGGGATGAGCAGTTCTTC
CASKRGRGGDEQFF
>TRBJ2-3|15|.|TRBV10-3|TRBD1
TGTGCCATCAGTACCGGACAGGGCGAGGGAGATACGCAGTATTTT
CAISTGQGEGDTQYF
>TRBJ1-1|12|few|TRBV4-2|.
TGTGCCAGCAGCCAAGCCAGCACTGAAGCTTTCTTT
CASSQASTEAFF
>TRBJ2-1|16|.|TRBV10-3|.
TGTGCCATCAGTCTCAGGACAGAAGGCTCCTACAATGAGCAGTTCTTC
CAISLRTEGSYNEQFF
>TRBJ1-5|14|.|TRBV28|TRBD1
TGTGCCAGCAGTTTCGCGACAGGGACTCAGCCCCAGCATTTT
CASSFATGTQPQHF
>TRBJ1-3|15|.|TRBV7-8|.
TGTGCCAGCAGCTTAGCGCTCAGTTCTGGAAACACCATATATTTT
CASSLALSSGNTIYF
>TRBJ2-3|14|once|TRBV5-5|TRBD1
TGTGCCAGCAGCCGACAGGGGATAACAGATACGCAGTATTTT
CASSRQGITDTQYF
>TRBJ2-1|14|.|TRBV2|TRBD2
TGTGCCAGCAGTGTTGACAGCGGGGGGCGGGAGCAGTTCTTC
CASSVDSGGREQFF
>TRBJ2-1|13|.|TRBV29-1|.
TGCAGCGTTGCCGGGTCAGTACTCAATGAGCAGTTCTTC
CSVAGSVLNEQFF
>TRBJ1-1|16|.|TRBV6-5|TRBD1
TGTGCCAGCAGTTACGGCCCCGGACAGGTCGGAACTGAAGCTTTCTTT
CASSYGPGQVGTEAFF
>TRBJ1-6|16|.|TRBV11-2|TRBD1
TGTGCCAGCAGCTGGGGACAGAGCTCCTATAATTCACCCCTCCACTTT
CASSWGQSSYNSPLHF
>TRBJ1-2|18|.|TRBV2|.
TGTGCCAGCAGTCCCCGGGGGGGCGAAGTTCCCGCTAACTATGGCTACACCTTC
CASSPRGGEVPANYGYTF
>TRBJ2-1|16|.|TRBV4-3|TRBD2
TGCGCCAGCAGCATAGGGGCTAGCGGTCGTAGGGATGAGCAGTTCTTC
CASSIGASGRRDEQFF
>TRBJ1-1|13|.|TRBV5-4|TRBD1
TGTGCCAGCAGCCAAGGGGACAGGCGAGAAGCTTTCTTT
CASSQGDRREAFF